Each of the 17 T cell receptor beta chains below was sequenced from the same sample in a study of blood T cell repertoires in COVID-19. Sequencing used immunoSEQ multiplex PCR; TCRdb keeps in-frame clones, though not all of them. The sample lists 130,000 to 150,000 clones, roughly 76% occurring once. The sequencing sample was made of peripheral blood. The receptor set was obtained from a human donor with acute or convalescent COVID-19. The donor label of this sample is uncertain.

This chain joins TRBV19 and TRBJ1-1, with 8 nucleotides matching TRBD1. V shed 6 bases and J 0 bases; nucleotides not matched to a gene: 3. The germline gives CDR1 LNHDA, CDR2 SQIVND (reference sequence). The CDR3 is 14 residues long. CDR3 nucleotides: TGTGCCAGTAGGGGGGACAGGTTGAACACTGAAGCTTTCTTT. This translates into CASRGDRLNTEAFF.

The rearrangement uses TRBV13 and TRBJ1-2; D is unresolved. The V and J ends lost 5 bases and 4 bases respectively, with 8 bases between them. This CDR3 has 12 residues. Looked up from germline, CDR1 is PRHDT and CDR2 is FYEKMQ (reference sequence). The CDR3 bases are TGTGCCAGCAGCCTAGCCCGCTATGGCTACACCTTC. It encodes CASSLARYGYTF.

The CDR3 sequence is CSLRRGGEETQYF. In nucleotides, the CDR3 is TGCAGCCTTCGACGGGGGGGAGAGGAGACCCAGTACTTC. This chain uses TRBV29-1 with TRBJ2-5; 8 nucleotides agree with TRBD2. The V segment lost 8 bases and the J segment 5 bases; nucleotides outside the gene matches: 10. Germline V gene lookup returns CDR1 SQVTM and CDR2 ANQGSEA. The CDR3 runs 13 residues. The full variable domain, completed using reference TRBV29-1 and TRBJ2-5, is SAVISQKPSRDICQRGTSLTIQCQVDSQVTMMFWYRQQPGQSLTLIATANQGSEATYESGFVIDKFPISRPNLTFSTLTVSNMSPEDSSIYLCSLRRGGEETQYFGPGTRLLVL.

This chain joins TRBV11-3 and TRBJ2-1, with 7 bases aligning to TRBD1. The CDR3 has 17 residues. V gave up 3 bases and J gave up 0 bases; unmatched junction bases: 8. Looked up from germline, CDR1 is SGHNT and CDR2 is YENEEA. Written as DNA, the CDR3 is TGTGCCAGCAGCTTTCAGACAGGGCCGAGCTCCTACAATGAGCAGTTCTTC. It codes for CASSFQTGPSSYNEQFF. The entire variable domain, with the rest obtained from reference TRBV11-3 and TRBJ2-1, is as follows: EAGVVQSPRYKIIEKKQPVAFWCNPISGHNTLYWYLQNLGQGPELLIRYENEEAVDDSQLPKDRFSAERLKGVDSTLKIQPAELGDSAVYLCASSFQTGPSSYNEQFFGPGTRLTVL.

V gene TRBV6-6 combines with J gene TRBJ2-1; D unclear. From germline, CDR1 is MNHNY and CDR2 SVGAGI (reference sequence). V dropped 0 bases and J dropped 7 bases, with 10 bases sitting between them. The CDR3 has 14 amino acids. CDR3 region: CASSYSNGRNEQFF. The CDR3 DNA reads TGTGCCAGCAGTTACTCGAACGGTCGTAATGAGCAGTTCTTC.

This clone was counted a single time. The chain links TRBV6-5 to TRBJ1-5; D gene ambiguous. There are 14 residues in the CDR3. CDR1 is MNHEY, CDR2 SVGAGI, per germline. Trimming took 5 bases from V and 9 from J, leaving 17 bases between them. In nucleotides, the CDR3 is TGTGCCAGCAGTCGAGGATTAGAGCTTGGGCCCCAGCATTTT. This sequence encodes CASSRGLELGPQHF.

The gene calls are TRBV2 and TRBJ2-5; D is possibly TRBD1 (7 bases). The CDR3 loop spans 14 amino acids. Trimming took 7 bases from V and 5 from J, leaving 17 bases between them. Germline loops: CDR1 SNHLY, CDR2 FYNNEI. CDR3 coding DNA: TGTGCCAGCACCCAAGGCAGGGGGAGGGAGACCCAGTACTTC. Protein sequence: CASTQGRGRETQYF.

To note about this clone: Other nucleotide sequences from this sample produce the same CDR3. The chain has TRBV4-1 and TRBJ2-1; D gene uncertain. Germline lookup yields CDR1 MGHRA and CDR2 YSYEKL. Trimming removed 0 bases from V and 0 bases from J, with 6 bases in between. CDR3 length: 15 residues. The CDR3 spells CASSQETVSYNEQFF. In nucleotides, the CDR3 is TGCGCCAGCAGCCAAGAAACGGTCTCCTACAATGAGCAGTTCTTC.

CDR3 nucleotide sequence: TGTGCCACCAGTGTCAGGGATGACAATCAGCCCCAGCATTTT. It encodes CATSVRDDNQPQHF. The chain couples TRBV24-1 to TRBJ1-5; perhaps TRBD1 as D (5 bases). V was trimmed by 5 bases and J by 3 bases, leaving 10 bases between them. Germline V lookup: CDR1 KGHDR, CDR2 SFDVKD. There are 14 residues in the CDR3.

This clone showed up just a few times. The chain joins TRBV24-1 to TRBJ1-1; D gene uncertain. V lost 2 bases and J lost 11, with 11 bases in between. Germline values: CDR1 KGHDR, CDR2 SFDVKD. This CDR3 contains 12 residues. The CDR3 here is CATSDSTLRAFF. The DNA of the CDR3 is TGTGCCACCAGTGATTCGACCTTGCGGGCTTTCTTT.

In this sample, this clone turned up a few times. The rearrangement links TRBV7-7 to TRBJ2-5; tentative D call: TRBD2 (5 bases). V was cut by 1 base and J by 2 bases, with 14 bases left in between. The CDR3 length is 16 residues. Germline V gene sequence: CDR1 SSHAT, CDR2 FNYEAQ (reference sequence). The CDR3 spells CASSLGSESAQETQYF. The CDR3 nucleotides read TGTGCCAGCAGCTTAGGTAGCGAGTCCGCTCAAGAGACCCAGTACTTC.

The table lists this clone with a few counts. The rearrangement joins TRBV4-1 to TRBJ1-4; 9 bases line up with TRBD1. V lost 3 bases, J lost 8 bases, and 7 bases stayed unmatched. This CDR3 contains 15 residues. Germline-derived CDR1 and CDR2 are MGHRA and YSYEKL. Written as DNA, the CDR3 is TGCGCCAGCAGCCATCCTGGACAGGGGACCGAAAAACTGTTTTTT. Its translation: CASSHPGQGTEKLFF.

This clone was seen more than once but under ten times. The chain links TRBV5-1 to TRBJ1-6, with 9 bases lining up with TRBD1. CDR3 length: 14 residues. V lost 5 bases and J lost 10; bases outside the gene matches: 7. The germline V gene encodes CDR1 SGHRS and CDR2 YFSETQ. Here the CDR3 DNA reads TGCGCCAGCAGTCGGGACAGGGCAAACTCACCCCTCCACTTT. Residues: CASSRDRANSPLHF.

This rearrangement joins TRBV6-5 to TRBJ2-1; D is perhaps TRBD2 (7 bases). The CDR3 length is 16 residues. CDR1 is MNHEY and CDR2 is SVGAGI in the germline V gene. V gave up 2 bases and J gave up 2 bases, with 13 bases separating them. CDR3 region: CASSYRGAVPYNEQFF. In DNA form, the CDR3 reads TGTGCCAGCAGTTACCGGGGGGCCGTTCCCTACAATGAGCAGTTCTTC.

The rearrangement joins TRBV7-9 to TRBJ2-3, with 10 bases that match TRBD1. This CDR3 is 15 amino acids long. Germline-derived CDR1 and CDR2 are SEHNR and FQNEAQ (reference sequence). V lost 5 bases, J lost 0 bases, and 2 bases stayed unmatched. The CDR3 region is CASSDRGLSTDTQYF. CDR3 nucleotide sequence: TGTGCCAGCAGCGACAGGGGGCTGAGCACAGATACGCAGTATTTT.

This sequence joins TRBV5-1 and TRBJ2-3; 13 positions match TRBD2. Looked up from germline, CDR1 is SGHRS and CDR2 is YFSETQ. CDR3 length equals 16 residues. The V segment lost 4 bases and the J segment 0 bases; nucleotides outside the gene matches: 2. The CDR3 sequence is CASSLGLAGSTDTQYF. CDR3 in DNA: TGCGCCAGCAGCCTGGGACTAGCGGGGAGCACAGATACGCAGTATTTT.

About this clone itself: A junction end diverges from the germline sequence, so it may reflect a read error. V and J are TRBV11-2 and TRBJ1-6; TRBD1 matches 7 bases. The CDR3 sequence is 15 residues long. Looked up from germline, CDR1 is SGHAT and CDR2 is FQNNGV. The CDR3 coding sequence is TGTGCCAGCAGCCTAGAACAGGGGAACAATTCACCCCTCCACTTT. This sequence encodes CASSLEQGNNSPLHF.